Reported below is one TCR beta chain. The antigen is undetermined. This record comes from a study of T cell responses to AZD1222 COVID-19 vaccine. Study outcomes and limitations: Spike-wide coverage was observed for vaccine-associated CD4 TCRs, with dominant responses at 160-218 and 743-854. Spike-specific TCR breadth rose after two AZD1222 doses, and depth rose as well. Repertoire sampling happened only post peak T cell response. Clonal diversity may have been underestimated, and the donors were mostly white British, with more females than males.

The table came from immunoSEQ multiplex PCR; TCRdb's copy has only in-frame clones and leaves some out. The sample shows 45,000 to 70,000 clones, 70% to 90% of them seen only once. The sequence derives from an adult in good health. The input for sequencing was peripheral blood, taken on day 0 of AZD1222 vaccination.

CDR3 protein: CTSSQSIVGDTGELFF. Written as DNA, the CDR3 is TGCACCAGCAGCCAATCGATAGTGGGGGACACCGGGGAGCTGTTTTTT. The V and J genes are TRBV1 and TRBJ2-2. TRBV1 is a recognized pseudogene. The CDR3 contains 16 residues.